Below are 16 T cell receptor beta chains sequenced from a single sample in a study of blood T cells in healthy people across ages. Combining a sample-barcoded 5' primer with a J-beta primer mix, a second PCR ran for 7 to 11 cycles. One entry per CDR3 protein results from TCRdb running MiXCR on the 5' RACE reads. The profile shows around 790,000 distinct CDR3 sequences, 40% to 50% of them singletons. The specimen sequenced was blood. The receptors shown here come from a man in his fifties or sixties in good health.

The chain carries TRBV20-1 and TRBJ2-5; 10 bases match TRBD1. The J call may be mistaken, given a closer DNA end match to TRBJ2-7. This CDR3 region has 13 residues. In germline, CDR1 is DFQATT, CDR2 SNEGSKA (reference sequence). The CDR3 is CSAMGTGVGEQYF. DNA for the CDR3: TGCAGTGCTATGGGGACAGGGGTGGGCGAGCAGTACTTC.

This chain links TRBV9 with TRBJ2-7; the D gene is possibly TRBD2 (5 bases). This CDR3 region has 13 residues. CDR1 and CDR2 from the germline V gene are SGDLS and YYNGEE. The V end lost 3 bases, the J end lost 2 bases, and 9 bases lay between the germline ends. The CDR3 DNA sequence: TGTGCCAGCAGCGCCACCGGGACCTACGAGCAGTACTTC. It codes for CASSATGTYEQYF.

The chain has TRBV20-1 and TRBJ1-4; 8 bases match TRBD1. The CDR3 totals 13 residues. Trimming at V came to 5 bases and at J to 5 bases, leaving 4 bases not matched to a gene. The germline V gene encodes CDR1 DFQATT and CDR2 SNEGSKA (reference sequence). The CDR3 loop reads CSAARTGNEKLFF. CDR3 coding DNA: TGCAGTGCTGCTCGGACAGGGAATGAAAAACTGTTTTTT.

V and J are TRBV2 and TRBJ2-3; TRBD2 matches at 13 bases. The germline gives CDR1 SNHLY, CDR2 FYNNEI. This CDR3 comprises 16 residues. J was trimmed by 6 bases and V by 6 bases; bases with no gene match: 9. CDR3 loop: CASSKRLAGGWDTQYF. Here the CDR3 DNA reads TGTGCCAGCAGCAAAAGACTAGCGGGGGGCTGGGATACGCAGTATTTT.

As for this clonotype: This clone may be a read error of a much larger clone one base away. The chain links TRBV4-3 to TRBJ1-1; tentatively, D is TRBD1 (6 bases). The CDR3 runs to 15 residues. Germline V gene sequence: CDR1 LGHNA, CDR2 YSLEER. In DNA, the CDR3 is TGCGCCAGCAGCCAAGATCGAGCAGGGGACACTGGAGCTTTCTTT. This sequence encodes CASSQDRAGDTGAFF.

The chain employs TRBV6-2 or TRBV6-3 and TRBJ2-7; 14 bases fit TRBD2. CDR3 size: 16 residues. The trim removed 5 bases at V and 3 bases at J, leaving 6 bases unmatched. Germline V gene lookup returns CDR1 MNHEY and CDR2 SVGEGT. The CDR3 DNA reads as TGTGCCAGCAGTCAGGGACTAGCGGGGGCCTTCTACGAGCAGTACTTC. The encoded protein is CASSQGLAGAFYEQYF.

This clonotype showed up just a few times. The chain links TRBV7-2 to TRBJ2-7; TRBD1 matches at 9 bases. This CDR3 contains 15 residues. The ends lost 4 bases at V and 7 bases at J; junction bases unmatched: 11. The germline V gene encodes CDR1 SGHTA and CDR2 FQGNSA. CDR3 sequence (DNA): TGTGCCAGCAGCTACTCCGGGACAGGGTTGGAAGAGCAGTACTTC. This encodes CASSYSGTGLEEQYF.

The chain is built from TRBV4-1 and TRBJ2-1, with D perhaps TRBD1 (6 bases). The J call is doubtful: the DNA matches TRBJ2-7 better. CDR1 MGHRA and CDR2 YSYEKL come from the germline V gene. CDR3 length equals 17 residues. The CDR3 nucleotides read TGCGCCAGCAGCCCTCCTTTTGGGGGCAGCTCCTACAATGAGCAGTACTTC. Translating it yields CASSPPFGGSSYNEQYF.

V usage is TRBV27 and J usage is TRBJ2-1; the D call may be TRBD1 or TRBD2 (5 bases each). This CDR3 is 14 amino acids long. The V end was cut by 6 bases, the J end by 0 bases, with 9 bases between. From germline, CDR1 is MNHEY and CDR2 SMNVEV (reference sequence). As DNA, the CDR3 is TGTGCCAGCAGAAGGGACCGCTCCTACAATGAGCAGTTCTTC. This translates into CASRRDRSYNEQFF.

This clonotype was recorded at least ten times. The chain is built from TRBV6-2 or TRBV6-3 and TRBJ1-2; tentative D call: TRBD1 (5 bases). The CDR3 extends over 13 amino acids. Trimming took off 0 bases at V and 8 bases at J, with 10 bases between the two ends. CDR1 and CDR2 from the germline V gene are MNHEY and SVGEGT. For the CDR3, the DNA is TGTGCCAGCAGTTACTCAAGCAGGGACGGCTACACCTTC. As protein: CASSYSSRDGYTF.

This clonotype was counted between two and nine times. The V call is TRBV9, the J call TRBJ2-1, with 7 positions matching TRBD1. V shed 4 bases, J shed 3 bases, and the junction held 19 bases outside the gene matches. CDR1 and CDR2 (germline): SGDLS, YYNGEE. The CDR3 contains 19 residues. In DNA, the CDR3 is TGTGCCAGCAGCCTCCAAACCGGGACAGCTACAGCGATCTACAATGAGCAGTTCTTC. Its protein is CASSLQTGTATAIYNEQFF.

V is TRBV20-1 and J is TRBJ2-1, with 11 bases lining up with TRBD2. The J call may be mistaken, given a closer DNA end match to TRBJ2-7. The CDR3 is made up of 15 amino acids. The germline V gene encodes CDR1 DFQATT and CDR2 SNEGSKA (reference sequence). CDR3 protein: CSARELAGDYNEQYF. DNA of the CDR3: TGCAGTGCTAGAGAACTAGCGGGAGATTACAATGAGCAGTACTTC.

In this sample, this clonotype turned up many times. V is TRBV10-2 and J is TRBJ1-5; perhaps TRBD1 as D (6 bases). CDR1 and CDR2 from the germline V gene are WSHSY and SAAADI. The germline V and J ends were trimmed by 6 bases and 6 bases, with 15 bases remaining between them. This CDR3 has 14 residues. The CDR3 spells CASSPANRVQPQHF. The CDR3, as DNA: TGCGCCAGCAGCCCCGCAAACAGGGTTCAGCCCCAGCATTTT.

This clonotype has just a few counts. Possible read error: a much larger clone is one base away. The chain links TRBV7-6 to TRBJ1-6; D call uncertain. The CDR3 has 14 amino acids. Germline-derived CDR1 and CDR2 are SGHVS and FNYEAQ. V was shortened by 5 bases and J by 11 bases, with 16 bases between the two germline ends. The CDR3 protein is CASSPRYQAPPLHF. CDR3 in DNA: TGTGCCAGCAGCCCACGCTACCAAGCACCACCCCTCCACTTT.

The chain links TRBV28 to TRBJ2-4, with a weak D call TRBD2 (5 bases). The CDR3 contains 14 residues. Germline V gene data show CDR1 as MDHEN and CDR2 as SYDVKM. Between the trimmed V and J ends, which lost 3 bases and 6 bases, there was a span of 12 bases. CDR3 amino acids: CASSFRETINIQYF. The CDR3 nucleotides read TGTGCCAGCAGTTTTAGGGAGACCATAAACATTCAGTACTTC. The variable domain in full, completed from reference TRBV28 and TRBJ2-4, reads DVKVTQSSRYLVKRTGEKVFLECVQDMDHENMFWYRQDPGLGLRLIYFSYDVKMKEKGDIPEGYSVSREKKERFSLILESASTNQTSMYLCASSFRETINIQYFGAGTRLSVL.

This clonotype was recorded once. The V and J genes are TRBV18 and TRBJ2-4; D gene unclear. The tail of the sequence fits TRBJ2-7 better, so the J call may be wrong. The germline gives CDR1 KGHSH, CDR2 LQKENI. The CDR3 loop spans 13 amino acids. The CDR3 spells CASSLFESDEQYF. As DNA, the CDR3 is TGTGCCAGCTCGCTCTTCGAATCAGACGAGCAGTACTTC.